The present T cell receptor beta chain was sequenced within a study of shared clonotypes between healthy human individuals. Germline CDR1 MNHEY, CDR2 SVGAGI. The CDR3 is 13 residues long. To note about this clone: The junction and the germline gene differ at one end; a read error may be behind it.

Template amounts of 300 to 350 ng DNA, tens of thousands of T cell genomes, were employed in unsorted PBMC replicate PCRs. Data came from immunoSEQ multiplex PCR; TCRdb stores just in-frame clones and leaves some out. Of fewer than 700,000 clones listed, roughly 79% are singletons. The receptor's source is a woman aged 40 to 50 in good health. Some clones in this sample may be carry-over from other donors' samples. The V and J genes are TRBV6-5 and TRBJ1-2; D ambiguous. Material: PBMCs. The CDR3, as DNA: TGTGCCAGCAGCCAATGGGGATTCTATAGCTACACCTTC. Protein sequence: CASSQWGFYSYTF.